Detailed here is one T cell receptor beta chain. These data come from a study of blood T cell repertoires in COVID-19. V lost 10 bases, J lost 7 bases, and 11 bases stayed unmatched. This CDR3 region has 13 residues. Germline V gene sequence: CDR1 MDHEN, CDR2 SYDVKM. In the original processing: Amplification of reference gene primers provided the estimated nucleated cell counts. Measured with immunoSEQ multiplex PCR; TCRdb has only the in-frame clones, and not every one. V and J calls and clone size are those listed in that table; D and trimming were worked out from the DNA. The table has fewer than 350,000 clones, about 93% seen once.

What was sequenced was peripheral blood. The chain recombines TRBV28 with TRBJ2-3; TRBD1 matches at 7 bases. This clonotype originated in a woman aged 25 to 39 with COVID-19, enrolled during active disease. In DNA, the CDR3 is TGTGCCACCTCCCGACAGGGTGTAAATACGCAGTATTTT. As protein: CATSRQGVNTQYF. Variable domain in full (rest from reference TRBV28 and TRBJ2-3): DVKVTQSSRYLVKRTGEKVFLECVQDMDHENMFWYRQDPGLGLRLIYFSYDVKMKEKGDIPEGYSVSREKKERFSLILESASTNQTSMYLCATSRQGVNTQYFGPGTRLTVL.